This T cell receptor (beta chain) was documented in a study of neurological immune-mediated disorders. Study-wide points: Private repertoires in all groups were suggested by the absence of shared CDR3 amino acid sequences among expanded clones across subjects.

It was from 2 million PBMCs stored at -80 C that the unsorted libraries were obtained. The cDNA came from 5'RACE with 10-nucleotide random UMIs. TCRdb used MiXCR to reprocess the 5' RACE reads, holding one entry per CDR3 protein. Seen here are tens of thousands of distinct CDR3 sequences, roughly 7.3% observed once, and the top ten hold less than 4.5%. The sample holds many counts of this clonotype. Its specificity is not known. Germline V lookup: CDR1 MGHDK, CDR2 SYGVNS. Trimming cost V 2 bases and J 4 bases, with 14 bases left between them. The CDR3 has 16 residues. This receptor was identified in a woman between 35 and 50 years old in good health. The sample was PBMCs. The chain carries TRBV25-1 and TRBJ1-4; D might be TRBD1 (6 bases). The CDR3 DNA is TGTGCCAGCAGTGAAAGGACGACAGGTCTTAATGAAAAACTGTTTTTT. It encodes CASSERTTGLNEKLFF.